This entry lists 17 T cell receptor beta chains sequenced from one sample in a study of blood T cell repertoires in COVID-19. Produced via immunoSEQ multiplex PCR; TCRdb's table is partial and in-frame only. The table records 110,000 to 150,000 clones, 88% of them present only once. Sequences were obtained from peripheral blood. These receptors were collected from a man over 45 with active or convalescent COVID-19.

This clone has a single count. V and J are TRBV5-4 and TRBJ1-1; a possible D gene is TRBD1 (6 bases). CDR1 is SGHNT and CDR2 is YYREEE in the germline V gene (reference sequence). The CDR3 runs to 16 residues. With 0 bases removed from V and 3 bases from J, the gap between germline ends came to 15 bases. In DNA form, the CDR3 reads TGTGCCAGCAGCTTGGAGGGGGGGAGGGCGTACACTGAAGCTTTCTTT. The encoded protein is CASSLEGGRAYTEAFF.

The rearrangement links TRBV19 to TRBJ1-2; 9 nucleotides agree with TRBD1. The junction had 13 bases not matched to a gene; V was cut back by 9 bases and J by 8 bases. The germline gives CDR1 LNHDA, CDR2 SQIVND (reference sequence). This CDR3 is 14 amino acids long. CDR3 amino acids: CASTIAGTGTGYTF. CDR3 in DNA: TGTGCCAGCACCATCGCTGGGACAGGGACCGGCTACACCTTC. Full variable domain (outside the CDR3, taken from reference TRBV19 and TRBJ1-2): DGGITQSPKYLFRKEGQNVTLSCEQNLNHDAMYWYRQDPGQGLRLIYYSQIVNDFQKGDIAEGYSVSREKKESFPLTVTSAQKNPTAFYLCASTIAGTGTGYTFGSGTRLTVV.

The chain joins TRBV6-5 to TRBJ1-2, with D maybe TRBD1 (6 bases). Germline loops: CDR1 MNHEY, CDR2 SVGAGI. The CDR3 spans 15 residues. Trimming shortened V by 1 base and J by 6 bases, and 15 bases separated the two germline ends. The CDR3 protein is CASSYFGGGADGYTF. CDR3 nucleotide sequence: TGTGCCAGCAGTTACTTCGGCGGGGGGGCGGATGGCTACACCTTC.

The chain couples TRBV7-9 to TRBJ2-5; D might be TRBD2 (5 bases). The length of the CDR3 is 14 residues. Germline V lookup: CDR1 SEHNR, CDR2 FQNEAQ (reference sequence). V was trimmed by 5 bases and J by 2 bases, leaving 12 bases between them. This CDR3 reads CASSVTRSQETQYF. DNA for the CDR3: TGTGCCAGCAGCGTTACTAGGTCTCAAGAGACCCAGTACTTC.

The chain links TRBV18 to TRBJ1-1, with D unclear. The V gene lost 4 bases and the J gene lost 0 bases, with 9 bases spanning the gap. This CDR3 comprises 14 residues. Per the germline V gene, CDR1 is KGHSH and CDR2 is LQKENI. The CDR3 spells CASSRGSLNTEAFF. For the CDR3, the DNA is TGTGCCAGCTCACGAGGGAGCTTGAACACTGAAGCTTTCTTT.

This sequence joins TRBV7-2 and TRBJ2-7; D not resolved. Trimming took off 1 base at V and 5 bases at J, with 15 bases between the two ends. The CDR3 extends over 15 amino acids. Per germline, CDR1 SGHTA and CDR2 FQGNSA. This CDR3 is CASSLEPLPSDEQYF. The CDR3, as DNA: TGTGCCAGCAGCTTAGAGCCTCTACCCTCTGACGAGCAGTACTTC. Complete variable domain (other parts from reference TRBV7-2 and TRBJ2-7): GAGVSQSPSNKVTEKGKDVELRCDPISGHTALYWYRQSLGQGLEFLIYFQGNSAPDKSGLPSDRFSAERTGGSVSTLTIQRTQQEDSAVYLCASSLEPLPSDEQYFGPGTRLTVT.

The CDR3 DNA sequence: TGTGCCAGCAGTGCGCAGCGGGAATACGAGCAGTACTTC. Amino acid sequence: CASSAQREYEQYF. The chain recombines TRBV2 with TRBJ2-7, with 7 nucleotides matching TRBD2. J lost 4 bases, V lost 4 bases, and 4 bases had no gene match. The CDR3 is 13 residues long. Germline V gives CDR1 SNHLY, CDR2 FYNNEI.

CDR3 nucleotide sequence: TGTGCCAGCAGCAAAGTTTGGACAGAATACTACAATGAGCAGTTCTTC. This encodes CASSKVWTEYYNEQFF. The chain carries TRBV21-1 and TRBJ2-1; TRBD1 reflects the table's D call only, with no check against the DNA. TRBV21-1 is marked as a pseudogene. This CDR3 comprises 16 residues.

The chain combines TRBV5-3 with TRBJ2-6; TRBD1 might be the D (7 bases). TRBV5-3 is recorded as an ORF, its role being uncertain. Trimming cost V 1 base and J 2 bases, with 19 bases left between them. This CDR3 comprises 19 residues. CDR3 sequence (DNA): TGTGCCAGAAGCTTGCGAATCAGGGGGGTTCTCACTGGGGCCAACGTCCTGACTTTC. Protein: CARSLRIRGVLTGANVLTF.

This sequence joins TRBV3-1 (or the pseudogene TRBV3-2) and TRBJ2-2; TRBD1 might be the D (6 bases). The germline V gene has CDR1 LGHDT and CDR2 YNNKEL (reference sequence). The CDR3 totals 14 residues. The V end was cut by 6 bases, the J end by 5 bases, with 13 bases between. The CDR3 nucleotides are TGTGCCAGCAGACAGGGACCGCAGACCGGGGAGCTGTTTTTT. This sequence encodes CASRQGPQTGELFF.

This clone occurred once. As DNA, the CDR3 is TGCAGCGTTGAACTTAGCGGGAGGGAAACCGGGGAGCTGTTTTTT. It encodes CSVELSGRETGELFF. The rearrangement joins TRBV29-1 to TRBJ2-2, with 11 bases that match TRBD2. Germline-derived CDR1 and CDR2 are SQVTM and ANQGSEA. J gave up 5 bases and V 2 bases, and 4 bases lay outside the gene matches. This CDR3 spans 15 amino acids.

The chain uses TRBV7-9 and TRBJ2-3; tentative D call: TRBD2 (6 bases). CDR3 length equals 13 residues. In germline, CDR1 is SEHNR, CDR2 FQNEAQ (reference sequence). The V end was cut by 0 bases, the J end by 5 bases, with 6 bases between. CDR3 residues: CASSLAGGDTQYF. The CDR3 nucleotides read TGTGCCAGCAGCTTAGCGGGGGGAGATACGCAGTATTTT.

This clone appeared a few times. This chain joins TRBV7-8 and TRBJ1-1; a possible D gene is TRBD1 (6 bases). Germline values: CDR1 SGHVS, CDR2 FQNEAQ. The CDR3 is 12 residues long. V was clipped by 2 bases and J by 10 bases, with 11 bases between them. The CDR3 coding sequence is TGTGCCAGCAGCTTAAACAGGGCAACAGCTTTCTTT. As protein: CASSLNRATAFF. Together with reference TRBV7-8 and TRBJ1-1, the CDR3 gives the full variable domain: GAGVSQSPRYKVAKRGQDVALRCDPISGHVSLFWYQQALGQGPEFLTYFQNEAQLDKSGLPSDRFFAERPEGSVSTLKIQRTQQEDSAVYLCASSLNRATAFFGQGTRLTVV.

The chain is built from TRBV2 and TRBJ2-1, with 10 nucleotides matching TRBD2. The CDR3 has 16 amino acids. Germline assignment: CDR1 SNHLY and CDR2 FYNNEI. With V trimmed by 6 bases and J by 6 bases, 11 bases remained unmatched. The CDR3 loop is CASRPLGSGRPNEQFF. CDR3 DNA: TGTGCCAGCAGGCCGTTGGGTAGCGGGAGGCCCAATGAGCAGTTCTTC.

This clone has a single count. The chain couples TRBV29-1 to TRBJ2-2; 10 positions agree with TRBD2. Germline V gene sequence: CDR1 SQVTM, CDR2 ANQGSEA. This CDR3 region has 14 residues. V dropped 5 bases and J dropped 7; count of bases not matched to a gene: 7. CDR3 region: CSVNLAGVGGELFF. The DNA of the CDR3 is TGCAGCGTTAACCTAGCGGGAGTGGGCGGGGAGCTGTTTTTT.

The genes are TRBV29-1 and TRBJ2-1; 8 bases align to TRBD2. The J segment lost 7 bases and the V segment lost 4 bases, leaving 15 bases of the junction unmatched. The CDR3 extends over 16 amino acids. Per germline, CDR1 SQVTM and CDR2 ANQGSEA. CDR3 nucleotides: TGCAGCGTTGGCGGGGGTGGGCTAGCGGGCTTAAATGAGCAGTTCTTC. Translating it yields CSVGGGGLAGLNEQFF.

The V and J genes are TRBV7-2 and TRBJ2-5; possible D gene TRBD1, 6 bases. Germline V gene data show CDR1 as SGHTA and CDR2 as FQGNSA. The CDR3 runs to 13 residues. Trimming removed 5 bases at V and 5 bases at J, with 12 bases between. This chain's CDR3 is CASSPGVRETQYF. The CDR3 coding sequence is TGTGCCAGCAGCCCAGGGGTTAGGGAGACCCAGTACTTC.